A selection of T cell receptor beta chains follows, all from one sample in a study of T cells in Graves' hyperthyroidism and ophthalmopathy. TCRdb re-analysed the multiplex PCR reads in MiXCR, keeping a single row per CDR3 protein. There are some 370,000 distinct CDR3 sequences in the sample; roughly 17% occur only once, and roughly a third lies in the top ten. Sample: blood. Receptors were obtained from a woman under 40 with Graves' hyperthyroidism that later progressed to Graves' ophthalmopathy. The CDR3 runs from the conserved cysteine through the conserved F or W. The order of the fields is D gene, clone size, CDR3 length, J gene, V gene, CDR3 protein, CDR3 DNA. A D gene is named only where the DNA matches it firmly. Rows may omit the clone size; those that give it use once, few, many or a size class.

>TRBD1|many|15|TRBJ2-5|TRBV6-1
CASGEQGANGETQYF
TGTGCCAGCGGGGAACAGGGGGCGAACGGGGAGACCCAGTACTTC
>TRBD2|many|16|TRBJ2-3|TRBV5-1
CASYQRLAGAPDTQYF
TGCGCCAGCTATCAACGTCTAGCGGGAGCACCCGATACGCAGTATTTT
>-|many|12|TRBJ2-7|TRBV3-1
CASSQISYEQYF
TGTGCCAGCAGCCAGATCTCCTACGAGCAGTACTTC
>-|-|15|TRBJ2-3|TRBV27
CASSPPFRGTDTQYF
TGTGCCAGCAGTCCACCATTCCGGGGAACAGATACGCAGTATTTT
>TRBD1|many|15|TRBJ1-2|TRBV24-1
CATSDPDRFNYGYTF
TGTGCCACCAGTGACCCGGACAGGTTTAACTATGGCTACACCTTC
>TRBD1|many|18|TRBJ1-4|TRBV6-1
CASMPGQGVFTVGEKLFF
TGTGCCAGTATGCCGGGACAGGGGGTTTTTACGGTGGGGGAAAAACTGTTTTTT
>TRBD2|many|16|TRBJ2-3|TRBV2
CASSGYTSVGPDTQYF
TGTGCCAGCAGTGGCTACACTAGCGTGGGACCAGATACGCAGTATTTT
>-|many|14|TRBJ2-7|TRBV7-9
CASSGKDGIYEQYF
TGTGCCAGCAGCGGGAAGGACGGAATCTACGAGCAGTACTTC
>-|many|19|TRBJ2-7|TRBV28
CASRNPTVVDRDWRYEQYF
TGTGCCAGCCGAAATCCAACCGTAGTCGACCGGGACTGGCGTTACGAGCAGTACTTC
>TRBD1|many|15|TRBJ2-5|TRBV5-1
CASSVQGAREETQYF
TGCGCCAGCAGCGTACAGGGGGCCAGGGAAGAGACCCAGTACTTC
>TRBD2|few|15|TRBJ2-7|TRBV27
CASSLSVAGGYEQYF
TGTGCCAGCAGTTTATCGGTAGCGGGGGGCTACGAGCAGTACTTC
>TRBD2|many|15|TRBJ2-1|TRBV20-1
CSARDPGEGRNEQFF
TGCAGTGCTAGAGATCCCGGGGAGGGCCGGAATGAGCAGTTCTTC
>TRBD1|many|15|TRBJ2-5|TRBV2
CASKKLGTVQETQYF
TGTGCCAGCAAAAAACTTGGGACAGTACAAGAGACCCAGTACTTC
>-|many|13|TRBJ1-1|TRBV2
CASSEVPLAEAFF
TGTGCCAGCAGTGAAGTGCCACTCGCTGAAGCTTTCTTT
>-|-|13|TRBJ2-7|TRBV27
CASSLSGQGEQYF
TGTGCCAGCAGTTTATCCGGGCAGGGCGAGCAGTACTTC
>-|-|15|TRBJ1-3|TRBV20-1
CSARESAEIGNTIYF
TGCAGTGCTAGAGAGTCGGCAGAGATTGGAAACACCATATATTTT
>TRBD2|-|17|TRBJ2-3|TRBV2
CASSTGLAGGPRDTQYF
TGTGCCAGCAGCACGGGACTAGCGGGAGGGCCTAGAGATACGCAGTATTTT
>-|many|16|TRBJ2-3|TRBV7-9
CASSSGVGRYTDTQYF
TGTGCCAGCAGCTCCGGTGTCGGACGATACACAGATACGCAGTATTTT
>-|-|16|TRBJ2-3|TRBV30
CACGRGAGWFSDTQYF
TGTGCCTGTGGTCGGGGGGCCGGCTGGTTTTCAGATACGCAGTATTTT
>TRBD1|-|14|TRBJ1-2|TRBV20-1
CSASWDRGFYGYTF
TGCAGTGCTAGTTGGGACAGGGGATTCTATGGCTACACCTTC
>-|few|12|TRBJ1-4|TRBV4-1
CASSQFSAKLFF
TGCGCCAGCAGCCAATTTTCGGCAAAACTGTTTTTT
>TRBD2|few|16|TRBJ2-3|TRBV5-1
CASSLGLAVITDTQYF
TGCGCCAGCAGCTTGGGACTAGCGGTCATCACAGATACGCAGTATTTT
>-|few|13|TRBJ1-5|TRBV3-1
CASSHGHNQPQHF
TGTGCCAGCAGCCACGGACACAATCAGCCCCAGCATTTT
>-|-|15|TRBJ2-5|TRBV3-1
CASSQVGGRGETQYF
TGTGCCAGCAGCCAAGTGGGAGGAAGGGGGGAGACCCAGTACTTC
>-|-|14|TRBJ2-3|TRBV12-3/TRBV12-4
CASRLGVSTDTQYF
TGTGCCAGCAGACTGGGGGTGTCCACAGATACGCAGTATTTT
>-|many|16|TRBJ2-4|TRBV27
CASSFNAGRTKNIQYF
TGTGCCAGCAGTTTTAACGCTGGTCGGACCAAAAACATTCAGTACTTC
>-|many|13|TRBJ1-1|TRBV27
CASSPLGHAEAFF
TGTGCCAGCAGTCCCCTCGGGCATGCTGAAGCTTTCTTT
>-|many|15|TRBJ2-1|TRBV2
CASSARAGDHNEQFF
TGTGCCAGCAGTGCCAGAGCCGGGGACCACAATGAGCAGTTCTTC
>TRBD1|-|18|TRBJ2-1|TRBV24-1
CATSDSGLDRVAYNEQFF
TGTGCCACCAGTGATTCCGGCCTGGACAGGGTAGCCTACAATGAGCAGTTCTTC
>TRBD2|many|17|TRBJ2-5|TRBV24-1
CATSDFIASGNQETQYF
TGTGCCACCAGTGATTTTATCGCTAGCGGGAATCAAGAGACCCAGTACTTC
>-|many|14|TRBJ1-3|TRBV12-3/TRBV12-4
CASRSAAVGRTIYF
TGTGCCAGCAGATCCGCGGCTGTTGGGCGCACCATATATTTT
>-|-|17|TRBJ1-2|TRBV6-1
CASSHSMRFRTSYGYTF
TGTGCCAGCAGTCATTCGATGAGATTCAGGACGAGTTATGGCTACACCTTC
>TRBD2|many|15|TRBJ2-1|TRBV27
CASSFLSRGGGEQFF
TGTGCCAGCAGTTTCTTGAGTCGGGGCGGGGGTGAGCAGTTCTTC
>-|many|16|TRBJ1-4|TRBV28
CASSSPGYNSGLGLFF
TGTGCCAGCAGTTCCCCAGGATATAATTCAGGGTTGGGCCTGTTTTTT
>TRBD1|many|15|TRBJ2-7|TRBV7-9
CASSSTGQGGYEQYF
TGTGCCAGCAGCTCAACGGGACAGGGCGGCTACGAGCAGTACTTC
>-|many|11|TRBJ2-4|TRBV20-1
CSAPFTNIQYF
TGCAGTGCTCCTTTTACGAACATTCAGTACTTC